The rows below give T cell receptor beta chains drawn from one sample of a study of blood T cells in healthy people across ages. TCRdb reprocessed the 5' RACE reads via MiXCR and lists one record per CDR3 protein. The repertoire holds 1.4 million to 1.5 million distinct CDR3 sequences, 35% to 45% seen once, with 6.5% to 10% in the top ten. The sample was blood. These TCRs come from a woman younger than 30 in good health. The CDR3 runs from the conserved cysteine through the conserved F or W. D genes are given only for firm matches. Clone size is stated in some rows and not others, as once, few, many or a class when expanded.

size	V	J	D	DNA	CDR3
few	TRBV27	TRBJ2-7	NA	TGTGCCAGCAGTTTATCGGCAGGGAACTACGAGCAGTACTTC	CASSLSAGNYEQYF
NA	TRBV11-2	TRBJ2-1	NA	TGTGCCAGCAGCTTAGCTGGTAGGTTCGGCGACTCCTACAATGAGCAGTTCTTC	CASSLAGRFGDSYNEQFF
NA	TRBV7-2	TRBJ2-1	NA	TGTGCCAGCAGCTTAGCGGCCCCTCTCAGGAGTGAGCAGTTCTTC	CASSLAAPLRSEQFF
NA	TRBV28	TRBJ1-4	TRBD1	TGTGCCTCCAGGGGGGGGGCGCATGAAAAACTGTTTTTT	CASRGGAHEKLFF
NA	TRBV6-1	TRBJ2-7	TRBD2	TGTGCCAGCAGTGTGGGACTAGCGGAGAAGTACGAGCAGTACTTC	CASSVGLAEKYEQYF
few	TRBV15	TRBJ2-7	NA	TGTGCCACCAGCAGACCCGGGACCTCCTACGAGCAGTACTTC	CATSRPGTSYEQYF
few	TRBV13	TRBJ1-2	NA	TGTGCCAGCAGCCCTGCCCGGGGGGCTAACTATGGCTACACCTTC	CASSPARGANYGYTF
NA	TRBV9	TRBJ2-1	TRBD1	TGTGCCAGCAGCGTAGACGGGACAGGGCGCAATGAGCAGTTCTTC	CASSVDGTGRNEQFF
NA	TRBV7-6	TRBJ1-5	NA	TGTGCCAGCAGCTTAGCAGACGGAAGGCCCCAGCATTTT	CASSLADGRPQHF
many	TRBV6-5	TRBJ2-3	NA	TGTGCCAGCAGTCGGACGGGGGATACGCAGTATTTT	CASSRTGDTQYF
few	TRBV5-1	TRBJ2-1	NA	TGCGCCAGCAGCTTGGCCGCTAGGGAAGAGCAGTTCTTC	CASSLAAREEQFF
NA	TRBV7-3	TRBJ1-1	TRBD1	TGTGCCAGCAGCACGACAGGGGGAGGGGCTGAAGCTTTCTTT	CASSTTGGGAEAFF
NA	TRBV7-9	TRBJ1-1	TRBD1	TGTGCCAGCAGCACGGGACAGGGAGTGGGGACTGAAGCTTTCTTT	CASSTGQGVGTEAFF
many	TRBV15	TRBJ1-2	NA	TGTGCCACCAGCAGAGATAGAACGTTGAAGGCTAGCGGCTACACCTTC	CATSRDRTLKASGYTF
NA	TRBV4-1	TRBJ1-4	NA	TGCGCCAGCAGCCAAGATTTGGGTGGTACTAATGAAAAACTGTTTTTT	CASSQDLGGTNEKLFF
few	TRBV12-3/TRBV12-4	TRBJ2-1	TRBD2	TGTGCCAGCAGTCCGCGGGAGGGGCTCTTCAATGAGCAGTTCTTC	CASSPREGLFNEQFF
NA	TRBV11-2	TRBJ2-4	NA	TGTGCCAGCAGCTTAGTACCGGATTCGCTAGCCAAAAACATTCAGTACTTC	CASSLVPDSLAKNIQYF
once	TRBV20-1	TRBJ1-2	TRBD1	TGCAGTGCTAGAGGTGGAGCCGGGACAGGGGGCAGTGGCTACACCTTC	CSARGGAGTGGSGYTF
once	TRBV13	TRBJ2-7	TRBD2	TGTGCCAGCAGCTCCAAGGTCCGGGACTACTACAATGAGCAGTACTTC	CASSSKVRDYYNEQYF
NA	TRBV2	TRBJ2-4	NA	TGTGCCAGCAGTGATCCCGGGGACCTAGCCAAAAACATTCAGTACTTC	CASSDPGDLAKNIQYF
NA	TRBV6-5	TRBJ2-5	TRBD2	TGTGCCAGCAGTTACGGGGGGGGAGTGGAGGAGACCCAGTACTTC	CASSYGGGVEETQYF
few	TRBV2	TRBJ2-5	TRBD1	TGTGCCAGCAGTACAGGGGGAACTGCGGAGACCCAGTACTTC	CASSTGGTAETQYF
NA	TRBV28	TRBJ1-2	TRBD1	TGTGCCAGCAGTGCCACGACAGGGAATCGGGGCTACACCTTC	CASSATTGNRGYTF